The 26 T cell receptor beta chains presented below share a single source sample, sequenced in a study of blood T cell repertoires in COVID-19. Profiling relied on immunoSEQ multiplex PCR, and the TCRdb table lists in-frame clones only, not all of them. The table lists roughly 120,000 clones, roughly four fifths of them singletons. Sequencing was performed on peripheral blood. The receptor set was obtained from a woman aged 55-69 years with acute or convalescent COVID-19.

V gene TRBV9 combines with J gene TRBJ2-3; 9 bases are shared with TRBD2. The CDR3 has 13 residues. Unmatched junction bases numbered 4, after V lost 0 bases and J lost 11 bases. CDR1 and CDR2 from the germline V gene are SGDLS and YYNGEE. CDR3 sequence reads: CASSVDQAGGQYF. As DNA, the CDR3 is TGTGCCAGCAGCGTAGATCAAGCGGGAGGGCAGTATTTT.

This rearrangement joins TRBV14 to TRBJ2-1, with 8 bases that match TRBD2. Germline V gene sequence: CDR1 SGHDN, CDR2 FVKESK. The CDR3 length is 16 residues. Trimming removed 4 bases from V and 5 bases from J; junction bases left unmatched: 10. The CDR3 sequence is CASSPGMRGVNNEQFF. In DNA, the CDR3 is TGTGCCAGCAGCCCCGGAATGCGGGGGGTAAACAATGAGCAGTTCTTC.

The CDR3: CASSPPFGLSGANVLTF. CDR3 nucleotides: TGTGCCAGCAGCCCCCCCTTTGGGCTCTCTGGGGCCAACGTCCTGACTTTC. V gene TRBV7-2 combines with J gene TRBJ2-6, with D hard to call. This CDR3 spans 17 amino acids. The germline V and J ends were trimmed by 5 bases and 0 bases, with 14 bases remaining between them. Germline V CDR1 and CDR2: SGHTA, FQGNSA.

The rearrangement joins TRBV9 to TRBJ1-6, with 8 bases matching TRBD1. From germline, CDR1 is SGDLS and CDR2 YYNGEE. V gave up 0 bases and J gave up 7 bases; unmatched junction bases: 3. The CDR3 sequence is 15 residues long. The CDR3 loop is CASSVVGTGNSPLHF. CDR3 nucleotides: TGTGCCAGCAGCGTAGTGGGGACAGGAAATTCACCCCTCCACTTT.

V is TRBV5-4 and J is TRBJ1-2, with a possible D match to TRBD1 (6 bases). The CDR3 spans 15 residues. With 4 bases removed from V and 3 bases from J, the gap between germline ends came to 16 bases. Germline values: CDR1 SGHNT, CDR2 YYREEE (reference sequence). CDR3 sequence: CASSPGSGAYYGYTF. The CDR3 DNA sequence: TGTGCCAGCAGCCCCGGCTCAGGGGCGTACTATGGCTACACCTTC. Full variable domain (rest looked up from reference TRBV5-4 and TRBJ1-2): ETGVTQSPTHLIKTRGQQVTLRCSSQSGHNTVSWYQQALGQGPQFIFQYYREEENGRGNFPPRFSGLQFPNYSSELNVNALELDDSALYLCASSPGSGAYYGYTFGSGTRLTVV.

The chain uses TRBV25-1 and TRBJ2-1, with D maybe TRBD1 (5 bases). Germline V gene sequence: CDR1 MGHDK, CDR2 SYGVNS. This CDR3 is 12 amino acids long. Trimming cost V 6 bases and J 9 bases, with 12 bases left between them. Here the CDR3 DNA reads TGTGCCAGCAGGGTAGGACACGGTGAGCAGTTCTTC. This gives the protein CASRVGHGEQFF.

The chain carries TRBV6-5 and TRBJ1-2; D possibly corresponds to TRBD1 (6 bases). This CDR3 is 14 amino acids long. Germline CDR1 is MNHEY and CDR2 is SVGAGI. V lost 4 bases and J 4 bases, leaving 13 bases between the germline ends. As DNA, the CDR3 is TGTGCCAGCAGTTTAAACAGGGTCCTCTATGGCTACACCTTC. This gives the protein CASSLNRVLYGYTF.

The chain joins TRBV19 to TRBJ1-2, with D possibly matching TRBD1 (6 bases). CDR3 length equals 12 residues. Germline loops: CDR1 LNHDA, CDR2 SQIVND (reference sequence). Trimming stripped 9 bases from V and 3 bases from J, with 11 bases between. Here the CDR3 reads CASRQVDYGYTF. In DNA form, the CDR3 reads TGTGCCAGCAGACAGGTCGACTATGGCTACACCTTC.

The CDR3 sequence is CASRRGLPYTGELFF. The CDR3, as DNA: TGTGCCAGCCGCCGGGGACTTCCTTACACCGGGGAGCTGTTTTTT. The genes are TRBV6-5 and TRBJ2-2; D is possibly TRBD2 (6 bases). Germline V gives CDR1 MNHEY, CDR2 SVGAGI. Trimming shortened V by 8 bases and J by 3 bases, and 16 bases separated the two germline ends. The CDR3 sequence is 15 residues long.

The chain recombines TRBV12-2 with TRBJ2-6; TRBD1, as called in the table, went unchecked against the DNA. TRBV12-2 is a documented pseudogene. The CDR3 loop spans 19 amino acids. CDR3 sequence: CASRLALGTGSPGANVLTF. The CDR3 nucleotides are TGTGCAAGTCGCTTAGCGCTTGGGACAGGTAGCCCTGGGGCCAACGTCCTGACTTTC.

This chain joins TRBV2 and TRBJ2-1, with 9 nucleotides matching TRBD1. The CDR3 is 15 amino acids. Germline V CDR1 and CDR2: SNHLY, FYNNEI. Trimming took 5 bases from V and 6 from J; bases not matched to a gene: 8. CDR3 bases: TGTGCCAGCAGTCCGGGACAGGGAACGTTCAATGAGCAGTTCTTC. This sequence encodes CASSPGQGTFNEQFF. Filled out from reference TRBV2 and TRBJ2-1, the complete variable domain reads EPEVTQTPSHQVTQMGQEVILRCVPISNHLYFYWYRQILGQKVEFLVSFYNNEISEKSEIFDDQFSVERPDGSNFTLKIRSTKLEDSAMYFCASSPGQGTFNEQFFGPGTRLTVL.

The rearrangement uses TRBV18 and TRBJ2-3; a weak D match, TRBD1 (5 bases). Germline lookup yields CDR1 KGHSH and CDR2 LQKENI. CDR3 length: 14 residues. Trimming took 3 bases from V and 1 from J, leaving 8 bases between them. CDR3 coding DNA: TGTGCCAGCTCACCGATCAGGGGCACAGATACGCAGTATTTT. Translated: CASSPIRGTDTQYF. The whole variable domain, remainder taken from reference TRBV18 and TRBJ2-3, is NAGVMQNPRHLVRRRGQEARLRCSPMKGHSHVYWYRQLPEEGLKFMVYLQKENIIDESGMPKERFSAEFPKEGPSILRIQQVVRGDSAAYFCASSPIRGTDTQYFGPGTRLTVL.

This rearrangement joins TRBV18 to TRBJ2-5; 7 bases match TRBD2. Germline CDR1 and CDR2: KGHSH and LQKENI. V was pared by 3 bases and J by 1 base, with 2 bases of the junction left unmatched. The CDR3 covers 14 residues. This CDR3 reads CASSPGTTQETQYF. The CDR3 bases are TGTGCCAGCTCACCGGGGACTACCCAAGAGACCCAGTACTTC.

This chain joins TRBV27 and TRBJ2-3; 7 nucleotides agree with TRBD2. Germline V lookup: CDR1 MNHEY, CDR2 SMNVEV (reference sequence). CDR3 length equals 16 residues. Losses at the gene ends were 5 bases for V and 1 base for J; bases not matched to a gene: 9. CDR3: CASSKRAGVRTDTQYF. The CDR3 DNA reads as TGTGCCAGCAGTAAAAGGGCGGGGGTTCGCACAGATACGCAGTATTTT.

CDR3 sequence: CATSDPAGAQGTDTQYF. CDR3 sequence (DNA): TGTGCCACCAGTGACCCAGCGGGGGCCCAGGGGACAGATACGCAGTATTTT. The rearrangement uses TRBV24-1 and TRBJ2-3; TRBD2 aligns across 8 bases. The CDR3 consists of 17 residues. The V gene end was trimmed by 4 bases and the J gene end by 3 bases; junction bases not matched to a gene: 11. CDR1 is KGHDR and CDR2 is SFDVKD in the germline V gene.

The rearrangement uses TRBV7-6 and TRBJ2-1; TRBD1 is a possible D gene (5 bases). From germline, CDR1 is SGHVS and CDR2 FNYEAQ. The V gene lost 2 bases and the J gene lost 2 bases, with 16 bases spanning the gap. The CDR3 is 17 residues long. In DNA form, the CDR3 reads TGTGCCAGCAGCTTAAGGCCCGACAGCAAGACCTACAATGAGCAGTTCTTC. Translated, it gives CASSLRPDSKTYNEQFF.

The chain recombines TRBV29-1 with TRBJ2-3; D is perhaps TRBD2 (5 bases). The CDR3 loop spans 10 amino acids. Trimming stripped 7 bases from V and 6 bases from J, with 8 bases between. Looked up from germline, CDR1 is SQVTM and CDR2 is ANQGSEA. CDR3 in amino acids: CSGGQDTQYF. CDR3 coding DNA: TGCAGCGGAGGGCAGGATACGCAGTATTTT.

The V call is TRBV7-9, the J call TRBJ1-1; 7 positions agree with TRBD1. Germline lookup yields CDR1 SEHNR and CDR2 FQNEAQ (reference sequence). With 3 bases clipped from V and 5 bases from J, the junction kept 6 bases outside the gene matches. This CDR3 has 14 amino acids. For the CDR3, the DNA is TGTGCCAGCAGCTTCTCAGGGGGAAGGACTGAAGCTTTCTTT. Translated, it gives CASSFSGGRTEAFF.

The chain is built from TRBV10-3 and TRBJ2-7, with D possibly TRBD1 on 5 matching bases. The CDR3 is made up of 16 amino acids. The V end lost 2 bases, the J end lost 0 bases, and 14 bases lay between the germline ends. Germline CDR1 reads ENHRY; CDR2 reads SYGVKD. The CDR3 spells CAISEDRPSSSYEQYF. The DNA of the CDR3 is TGTGCCATCAGTGAGGACAGACCTTCGAGCTCCTACGAGCAGTACTTC.

This clone was seen a handful of times. The rearrangement uses TRBV5-4 and TRBJ2-5, with 14 positions matching TRBD2. V was pared by 4 bases and J by 3 bases, with 5 bases of the junction left unmatched. This CDR3 spans 16 amino acids. In germline, CDR1 is SGHNT, CDR2 YYREEE (reference sequence). The CDR3 protein is CASSRGTSGGEETQYF. The CDR3 DNA follows: TGTGCCAGCAGCAGAGGGACTAGCGGGGGAGAAGAGACCCAGTACTTC.

This chain links TRBV14 with TRBJ2-3; TRBD2 is a possible D gene (5 bases). Germline V gene sequence: CDR1 SGHDN, CDR2 FVKESK. V lost 4 bases and J lost 0, with 11 bases in between. The CDR3 totals 15 residues. The CDR3 region is CASSRLGVSTDTQYF. The CDR3 nucleotides read TGTGCCAGCAGCCGTCTCGGGGTTAGCACAGATACGCAGTATTTT.

This clone has only a few counts. The chain links TRBV6-5 to TRBJ1-2; 8 positions agree with TRBD1. This CDR3 is built from 15 residues. From germline, CDR1 is MNHEY and CDR2 SVGAGI. J was trimmed by 8 bases and V by 10 bases; bases with no gene match: 18. Here the CDR3 reads CATGPGTGEFWGYTF. CDR3 coding DNA: TGTGCCACCGGACCCGGGACAGGCGAGTTTTGGGGCTACACCTTC.

J is TRBJ2-1 and V is TRBV6-1; possible D gene TRBD2, 7 bases. The CDR3 totals 14 residues. The germline CDR1 and CDR2 sequences are MNHNS and SASEGT. V lost 1 base and J lost 12, with 16 bases in between. This chain's CDR3 is CASSEGGGTARQFF. Written as DNA, the CDR3 is TGTGCCAGCAGTGAAGGCGGGGGCACGGCAAGGCAGTTCTTC.

CDR3 in amino acids: CAWSPSSQRGYTF. DNA of the CDR3: TGTGCCTGGAGTCCCTCAAGTCAGCGGGGCTACACCTTC. The V gene is TRBV30, the J gene TRBJ1-2, with D uncertain. V was cut by 2 bases and J by 8 bases, with 15 bases left in between. The CDR3 has 13 residues. Germline-derived CDR1 and CDR2 are GTSNPN and SVGIG (reference sequence).

The genes are TRBV5-6 and TRBJ1-5; weak D call: TRBD1 (6 bases). Trimming took 2 bases from V and 6 from J, leaving 18 bases between them. The CDR3 extends over 16 amino acids. Germline assignment: CDR1 SGHDT and CDR2 YYEEEE. The CDR3 bases are TGTGCCAGCAGCTTCGGGGGGGCGGTGCGAAGTCAGCCCCAGCATTTT. Protein: CASSFGGAVRSQPQHF.

V usage is TRBV6-5 and J usage is TRBJ2-1; no clear D. This CDR3 contains 15 residues. Trimming stripped 5 bases from V and 0 bases from J, with 11 bases between. Germline values: CDR1 MNHEY, CDR2 SVGAGI. The CDR3 nucleotides are TGTGCCAGCAGTCTCACAGCAAGCTCCTACAATGAGCAGTTCTTC. This sequence encodes CASSLTASSYNEQFF.